The present T cell receptor beta chain was sequenced within a study of T cells in Graves' hyperthyroidism and ophthalmopathy. Study-level results: Separating ophthalmopathy from stable hyperthyroidism was achieved by a 13 V-J model. Before onset, by a median of about seven months, the model predicted ophthalmopathy.

This clonotype was seen many times. Its antigen is unknown. Amplification of TCR beta CDR3 regions used RNA as the template. With the HTBI primer set, the TCR CDR3 went through a first round of RT-PCR. TCRdb reprocessed the multiplex PCR reads with MiXCR, giving one entry per CDR3 protein. Here the sample spans roughly 700,000 distinct CDR3 sequences, about a third being singletons. The CDR3 contains 13 residues. Germline V gene lookup returns CDR1 MGHRA and CDR2 YSYEKL. V gave up 3 bases and J gave up 1 base; unmatched junction bases: 0. Stable Graves' hyperthyroidism meant no ophthalmopathy progression within 18 months. Exclusion followed for patients with uncontrolled infection, other autoimmune disease, pregnancy or lactation.

The source is a woman in her thirties or forties with Graves' hyperthyroidism. The rearrangement links TRBV4-1 to TRBJ2-7; TRBD1 matches at 7 bases. The sample consisted of blood. The CDR3 loop is CASSQDRSYEQYF. CDR3 nucleotides: TGCGCCAGCAGCCAGGACAGGTCCTACGAGCAGTACTTC.